This TCR beta chain was documented in a study of blood T cell repertoires in COVID-19. Study background: PBMCs, B-cell-depleted T cells, or T cells were the source of the cDNA or gDNA that made up the material.

In the study's own analysis: Amplification of reference gene primers was used by the study to estimate nucleated cell counts. Assay used: immunoSEQ multiplex PCR; TCRdb lists only in-frame clones, some missing. V and J calls and clone size come straight from that table; D and trimming were deduced from the DNA. The sample yields some 46,000 clones, over 70% seen once. The CDR3 loop spans 17 amino acids. The germline CDR1 and CDR2 sequences are MNHEY and SVGEGT. With V trimmed by 6 bases and J by 1 base, 4 bases remained unmatched. The sample comprised peripheral blood. The clonotype was recovered from a woman aged 80 or over with acute or convalescent COVID-19. The rearrangement links TRBV6-2 or TRBV6-3 to TRBJ2-6; the match to TRBD2 covers 12 bases. CDR3 in amino acids: CASSLAGGPSGANVLTF. The CDR3 DNA is TGTGCCAGCAGCCTAGCGGGGGGGCCATCTGGGGCCAACGTCCTGACTTTC.